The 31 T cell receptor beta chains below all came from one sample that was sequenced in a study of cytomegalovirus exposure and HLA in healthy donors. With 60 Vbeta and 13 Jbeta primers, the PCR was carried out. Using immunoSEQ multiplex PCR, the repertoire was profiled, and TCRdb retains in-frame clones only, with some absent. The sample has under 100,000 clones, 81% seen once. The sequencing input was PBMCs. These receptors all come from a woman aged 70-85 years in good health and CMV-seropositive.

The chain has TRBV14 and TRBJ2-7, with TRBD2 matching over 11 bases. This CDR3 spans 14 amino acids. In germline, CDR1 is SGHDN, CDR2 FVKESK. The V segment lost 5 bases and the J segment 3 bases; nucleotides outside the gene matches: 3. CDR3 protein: CASSGTSGYYEQYF. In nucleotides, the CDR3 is TGTGCCAGCAGCGGGACTAGCGGATACTACGAGCAGTACTTC.

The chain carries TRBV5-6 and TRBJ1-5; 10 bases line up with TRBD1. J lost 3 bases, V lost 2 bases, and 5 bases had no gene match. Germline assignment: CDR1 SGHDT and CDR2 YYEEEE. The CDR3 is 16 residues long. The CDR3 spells CASSFKTGGNNQPQHF. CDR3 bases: TGTGCCAGCAGCTTTAAGACAGGGGGCAACAATCAGCCCCAGCATTTT.

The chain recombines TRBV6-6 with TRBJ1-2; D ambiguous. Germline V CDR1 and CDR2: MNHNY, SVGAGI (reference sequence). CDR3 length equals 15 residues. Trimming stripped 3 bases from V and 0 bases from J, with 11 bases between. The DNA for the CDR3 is TGTGCCAGCAGTTATGAGGGAGCGGCTAACTATGGCTACACCTTC. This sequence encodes CASSYEGAANYGYTF.

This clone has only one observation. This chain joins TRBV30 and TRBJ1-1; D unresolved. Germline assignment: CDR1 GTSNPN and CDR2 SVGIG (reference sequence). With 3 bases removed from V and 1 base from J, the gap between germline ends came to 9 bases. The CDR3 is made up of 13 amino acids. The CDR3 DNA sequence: TGTGCCTGGAGGAGGAGCGGGAACACTGAAGCTTTCTTT. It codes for CAWRRSGNTEAFF.

CDR3 protein: CASSFGPGGDKDHEQYF. The CDR3 DNA follows: TGTGCCAGCAGTTTCGGGCCTGGGGGCGATAAAGACCACGAGCAGTACTTC. V gene TRBV27 combines with J gene TRBJ2-7, with a possible D match to TRBD1 (6 bases). CDR1 MNHEY and CDR2 SMNVEV come from the germline V gene (reference sequence). This CDR3 is built from 17 residues. Trimming took off 3 bases at V and 5 bases at J, with 23 bases between the two ends.

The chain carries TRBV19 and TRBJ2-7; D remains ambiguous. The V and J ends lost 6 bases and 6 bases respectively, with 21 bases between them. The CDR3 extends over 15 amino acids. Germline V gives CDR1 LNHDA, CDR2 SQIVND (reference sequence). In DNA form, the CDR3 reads TGTGCCAGTAGCTATGGGCAGTCTCGAGTGTGCGAGCAGTACTTC. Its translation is CASSYGQSRVCEQYF.

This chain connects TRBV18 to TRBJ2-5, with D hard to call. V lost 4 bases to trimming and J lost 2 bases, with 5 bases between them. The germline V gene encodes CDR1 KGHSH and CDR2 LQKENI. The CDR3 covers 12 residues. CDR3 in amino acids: CASSQSQETQYF. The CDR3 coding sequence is TGTGCCAGCTCACAATCGCAAGAGACCCAGTACTTC.

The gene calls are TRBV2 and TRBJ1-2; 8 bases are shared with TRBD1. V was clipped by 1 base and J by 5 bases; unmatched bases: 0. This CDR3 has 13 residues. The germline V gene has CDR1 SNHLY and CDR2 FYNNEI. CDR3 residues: CASSEDRGYGYTF. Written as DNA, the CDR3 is TGTGCCAGCAGTGAAGACAGGGGGTATGGCTACACCTTC.

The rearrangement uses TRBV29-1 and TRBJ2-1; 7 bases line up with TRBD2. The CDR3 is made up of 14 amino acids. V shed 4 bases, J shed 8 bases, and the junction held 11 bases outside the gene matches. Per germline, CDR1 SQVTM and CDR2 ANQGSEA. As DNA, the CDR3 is TGCAGCGTTGTGTCGGGGGGTTTTTCGGATGAGCAGTTCTTC. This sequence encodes CSVVSGGFSDEQFF.

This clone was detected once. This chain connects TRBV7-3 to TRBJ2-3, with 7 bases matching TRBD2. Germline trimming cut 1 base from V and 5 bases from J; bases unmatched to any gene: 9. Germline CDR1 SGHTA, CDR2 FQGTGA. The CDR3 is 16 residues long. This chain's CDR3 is CASSLKEAGVQDTQYF. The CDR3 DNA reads TGTGCCAGCAGCTTAAAAGAGGCGGGAGTGCAAGATACGCAGTATTTT.

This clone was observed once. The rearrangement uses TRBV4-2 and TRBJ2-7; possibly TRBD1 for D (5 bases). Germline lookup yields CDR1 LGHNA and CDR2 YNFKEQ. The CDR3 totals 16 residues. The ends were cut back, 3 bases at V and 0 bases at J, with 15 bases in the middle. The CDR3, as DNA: TGTGCCAGCAGCCAGGGGCTCGCTCTCAGCTCCTACGAGCAGTACTTC. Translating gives CASSQGLALSSYEQYF.

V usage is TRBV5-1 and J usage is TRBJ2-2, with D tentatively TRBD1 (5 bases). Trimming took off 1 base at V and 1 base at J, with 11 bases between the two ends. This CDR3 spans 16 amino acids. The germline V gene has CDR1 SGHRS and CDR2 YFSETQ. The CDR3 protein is CASSLHRQGNTGELFF. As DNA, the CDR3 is TGCGCCAGCAGCTTGCATAGGCAGGGGAACACCGGGGAGCTGTTTTTT. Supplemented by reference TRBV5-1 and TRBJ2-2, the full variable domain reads KAGVTQTPRYLIKTRGQQVTLSCSPISGHRSVSWYQQTPGQGLQFLFEYFSETQRNKGNFPGRFSGRQFSNSRSEMNVSTLELGDSALYLCASSLHRQGNTGELFFGEGSRLTVL.

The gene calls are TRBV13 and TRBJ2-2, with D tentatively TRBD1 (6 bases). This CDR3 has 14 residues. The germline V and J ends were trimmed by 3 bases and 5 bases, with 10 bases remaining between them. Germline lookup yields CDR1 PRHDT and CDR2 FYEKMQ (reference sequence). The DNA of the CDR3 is TGTGCCAGCAGCTTCGCCGGACAGACCGGGGAGCTGTTTTTT. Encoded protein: CASSFAGQTGELFF.

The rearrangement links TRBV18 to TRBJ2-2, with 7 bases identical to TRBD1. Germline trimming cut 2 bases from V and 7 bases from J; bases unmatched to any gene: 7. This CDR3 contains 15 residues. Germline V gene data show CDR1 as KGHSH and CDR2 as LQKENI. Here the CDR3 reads CASSPTRGQDGELFF. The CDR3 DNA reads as TGTGCCAGCTCACCAACGAGGGGGCAGGACGGGGAGCTGTTTTTT.

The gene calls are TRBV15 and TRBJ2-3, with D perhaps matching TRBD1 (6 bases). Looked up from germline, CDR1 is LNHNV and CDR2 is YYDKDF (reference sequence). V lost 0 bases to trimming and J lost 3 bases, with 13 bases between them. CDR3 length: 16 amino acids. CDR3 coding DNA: TGTGCCACCAGCAGAGATTTAGTAGGGGGAACAGATACGCAGTATTTT. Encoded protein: CATSRDLVGGTDTQYF.

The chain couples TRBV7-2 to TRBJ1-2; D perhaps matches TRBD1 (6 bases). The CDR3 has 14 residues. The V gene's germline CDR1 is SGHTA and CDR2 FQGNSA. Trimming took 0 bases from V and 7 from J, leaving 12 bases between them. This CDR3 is CASSLAREQGGYTF. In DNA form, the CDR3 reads TGTGCCAGCAGCTTAGCGAGGGAACAGGGTGGCTACACCTTC.

The CDR3 sequence is CASSLLSGGSSTEAFF. The CDR3 DNA sequence: TGTGCCAGCAGCCTTCTCTCTGGAGGGTCGAGCACTGAAGCTTTCTTT. This rearrangement joins TRBV11-1 to TRBJ1-1, with D hard to call. Germline V lookup: CDR1 SGHAT, CDR2 FQDESV (reference sequence). This CDR3 has 16 residues. Trimming took off 5 bases at V and 4 bases at J, with 20 bases between the two ends.

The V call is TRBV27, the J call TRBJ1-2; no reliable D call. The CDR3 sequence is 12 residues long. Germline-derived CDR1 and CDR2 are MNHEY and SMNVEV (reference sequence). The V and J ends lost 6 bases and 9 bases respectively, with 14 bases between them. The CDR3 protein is CASSPGGWSYTF. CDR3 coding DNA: TGTGCCAGCAGCCCAGGAGGATGGAGCTACACCTTC.

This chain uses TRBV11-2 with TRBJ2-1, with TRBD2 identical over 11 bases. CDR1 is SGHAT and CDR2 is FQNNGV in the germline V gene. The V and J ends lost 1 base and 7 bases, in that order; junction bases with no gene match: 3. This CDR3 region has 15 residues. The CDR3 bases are TGTGCCAGCAGCTTAGCTAGCGGGAGGAATAATGAGCAGTTCTTC. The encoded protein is CASSLASGRNNEQFF. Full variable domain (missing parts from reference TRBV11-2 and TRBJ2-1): EAGVAQSPRYKIIEKRQSVAFWCNPISGHATLYWYQQILGQGPKLLIQFQNNGVVDDSQLPKDRFSAERLKGVDSTLKIQPAKLEDSAVYLCASSLASGRNNEQFFGPGTRLTVL.

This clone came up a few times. The DNA for the CDR3 is TGCGCCAGCAGCACCCGGACAGGGCAGAGGATGAACACTGAAGCTTTCTTT. Protein sequence: CASSTRTGQRMNTEAFF. The genes are TRBV5-1 and TRBJ1-1; 8 nucleotides line up with TRBD1. Germline V lookup: CDR1 SGHRS, CDR2 YFSETQ. Trimming cost V 4 bases and J 0 bases; bases outside gene matches: 11. The CDR3 totals 17 residues.

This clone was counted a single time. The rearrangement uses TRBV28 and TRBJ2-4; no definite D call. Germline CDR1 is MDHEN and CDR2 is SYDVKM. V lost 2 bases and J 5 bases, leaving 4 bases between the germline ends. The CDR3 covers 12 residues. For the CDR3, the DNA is TGTGCCAGCAGTTTACAGGAAAACATTCAGTACTTC. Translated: CASSLQENIQYF.

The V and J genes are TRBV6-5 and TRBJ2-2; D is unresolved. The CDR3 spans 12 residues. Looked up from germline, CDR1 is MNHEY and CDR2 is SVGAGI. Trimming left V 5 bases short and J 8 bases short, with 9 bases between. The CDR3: CASSGSPGELFF. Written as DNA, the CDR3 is TGTGCCAGCAGTGGCTCCCCTGGGGAGCTGTTTTTT.

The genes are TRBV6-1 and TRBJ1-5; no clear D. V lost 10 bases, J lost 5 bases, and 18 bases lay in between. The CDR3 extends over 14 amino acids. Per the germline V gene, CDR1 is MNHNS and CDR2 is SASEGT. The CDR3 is CATKRRERHQPQHF. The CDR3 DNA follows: TGTGCCACCAAAAGGCGGGAACGGCATCAGCCCCAGCATTTT.

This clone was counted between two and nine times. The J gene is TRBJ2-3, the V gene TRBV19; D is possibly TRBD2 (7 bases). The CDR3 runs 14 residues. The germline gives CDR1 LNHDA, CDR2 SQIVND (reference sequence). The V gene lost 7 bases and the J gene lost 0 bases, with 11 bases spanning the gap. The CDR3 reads CASKSGTSTDTQYF. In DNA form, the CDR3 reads TGTGCCAGTAAGAGCGGGACAAGCACAGATACGCAGTATTTT.

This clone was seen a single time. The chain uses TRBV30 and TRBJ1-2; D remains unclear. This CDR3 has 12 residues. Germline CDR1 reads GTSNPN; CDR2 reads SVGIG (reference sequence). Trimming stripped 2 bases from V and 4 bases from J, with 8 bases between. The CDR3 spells CAWSTRVYGYTF. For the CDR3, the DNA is TGTGCCTGGAGTACCCGGGTCTATGGCTACACCTTC.

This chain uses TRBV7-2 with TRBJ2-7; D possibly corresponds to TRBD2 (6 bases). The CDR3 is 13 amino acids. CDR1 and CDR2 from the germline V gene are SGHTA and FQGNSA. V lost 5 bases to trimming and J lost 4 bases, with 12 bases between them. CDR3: CASSQRRAYEQYF. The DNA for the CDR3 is TGTGCCAGCAGCCAGCGGAGGGCTTACGAGCAGTACTTC.

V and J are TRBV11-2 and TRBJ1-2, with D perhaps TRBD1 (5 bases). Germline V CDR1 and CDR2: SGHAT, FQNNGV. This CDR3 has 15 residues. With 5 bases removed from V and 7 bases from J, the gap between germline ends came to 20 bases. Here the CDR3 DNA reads TGTGCCAGCAGCGTGGGGGTGAGCGGGCACGGTGGCTACACCTTC. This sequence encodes CASSVGVSGHGGYTF.

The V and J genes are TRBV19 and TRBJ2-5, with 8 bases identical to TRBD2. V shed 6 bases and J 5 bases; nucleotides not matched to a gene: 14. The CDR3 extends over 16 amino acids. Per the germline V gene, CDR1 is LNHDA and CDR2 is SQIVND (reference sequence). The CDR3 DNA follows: TGTGCCAGTAGCACCCCCGGGAGGGCCGGGAAGGAGACCCAGTACTTC. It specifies CASSTPGRAGKETQYF.

Here the CDR3 reads CASSLLDSSSYNSPLHF. CDR3 sequence (DNA): TGTGCCAGCAGTTTATTGGACTCGAGCTCCTATAATTCACCCCTCCACTTT. The chain employs TRBV28 and TRBJ1-6, with D unresolved. Trimming left V 1 base short and J 0 bases short, with 10 bases between. Germline values: CDR1 MDHEN, CDR2 SYDVKM. This CDR3 comprises 17 residues.

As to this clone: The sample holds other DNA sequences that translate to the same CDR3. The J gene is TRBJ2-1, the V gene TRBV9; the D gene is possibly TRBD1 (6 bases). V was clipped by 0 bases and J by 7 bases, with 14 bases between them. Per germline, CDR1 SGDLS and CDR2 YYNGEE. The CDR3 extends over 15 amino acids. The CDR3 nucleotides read TGTGCCAGCAGCGTAGCGACAGGCGGTGGGAATGAGCAGTTCTTC. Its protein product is CASSVATGGGNEQFF.

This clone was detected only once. The CDR3 nucleotides read TGCAGCGTGGACAGGGGGCCAGAGACCCAGTACTTC. Its protein is CSVDRGPETQYF. This chain uses TRBV29-1 with TRBJ2-5, with 11 bases that match TRBD1. The length of the CDR3 is 12 residues. Germline lookup yields CDR1 SQVTM and CDR2 ANQGSEA. After removal of 6 bases from V and 4 bases from J, the junction contained 1 base not matched to a gene. Filled out from reference TRBV29-1 and TRBJ2-5, the complete variable domain reads SAVISQKPSRDICQRGTSLTIQCQVDSQVTMMFWYRQQPGQSLTLIATANQGSEATYESGFVIDKFPISRPNLTFSTLTVSNMSPEDSSIYLCSVDRGPETQYFGPGTRLLVL.